This entry is about one T cell receptor (beta chain). Its antigen is unknown. CD4+ cell separation produced CD45RA+ naive and CD45RA-negative memory subsets. Several immunoSEQ plates held equal portions of the genomic DNA taken from each subset. Libraries were prepared by immunoSEQ multiplex PCR; TCRdb keeps only in-frame clonotypes and omits some of them. The top ten clones hold roughly 0.42% of a sample with around 1.5 million clones, under 99% of them seen once. This specimen belongs to a study of shared clonotypes between healthy human individuals. Study-level results: Lower generation probabilities were found for non-shared clonotypes than for those shared by all four donors.

The CDR3 is made up of 17 amino acids. Germline V gene data show CDR1 as MNHEY and CDR2 as SMNVEV (reference sequence). V lost 2 bases, J lost 4 bases, and 9 bases stayed unmatched. What was sequenced was naive CD4+ T cells sorted from blood. Indicated subset: CD45RA+ positively selected. The TCR originated in a man aged 25 to 40 in good health. The chain couples TRBV27 to TRBJ1-5, with 9 bases aligning to TRBD1. CDR3 nucleotides: TGTGCCAGCAGTTTACTACAGGGGGCGGGTGGGAATCAGCCCCAGCATTTT. This gives the protein CASSLLQGAGGNQPQHF.